Presented here are 15 T cell receptor beta chains from one specimen sequenced in a study of CD8 T cells in ankylosing spondylitis. Each CDR3 protein gets one entry after TCRdb re-called the 5' RACE reads with MiXCR. The sample consists of 220,000 or so distinct CDR3 sequences, roughly a tenth of them appearing once. Sequencing was performed on blood, either unsorted or a sorted T cell fraction (not recorded which). The receptor set was obtained from a male donor with ankylosing spondylitis or in good health (not recorded which).

Ten or more counts support this clonotype. The CDR3 DNA reads TGTGCCAGCAGCCGGGACTTCACAGATACGCAGTATTTT. Protein product: CASSRDFTDTQYF. V and J are TRBV6-1 and TRBJ2-3, with D tentatively TRBD2 (6 bases). Germline V gene data show CDR1 as MNHNS and CDR2 as SASEGT. Trimming removed 6 bases at V and 2 bases at J, with 9 bases between. This CDR3 has 13 amino acids.

This clonotype came up many times. The chain joins TRBV20-1 to TRBJ1-2; 8 bases map to TRBD1. The germline V gene encodes CDR1 DFQATT and CDR2 SNEGSKA (reference sequence). V was pared by 0 bases and J by 3 bases, with 9 bases of the junction left unmatched. CDR3 length: 16 residues. DNA for the CDR3: TGCAGTGCTAGAGACCCCTACAGGGGGGCTCACTATGGCTACACCTTC. Its translation is CSARDPYRGAHYGYTF.

This clonotype has at least ten counts. This chain joins TRBV5-6 and TRBJ2-2; D call uncertain. The germline gives CDR1 SGHDT, CDR2 YYEEEE. The V gene lost 0 bases and the J gene lost 4 bases, with 10 bases spanning the gap. The CDR3 spans 15 residues. CDR3 region: CASSLGLTLTGELFF. In DNA form, the CDR3 reads TGTGCCAGCAGCTTGGGACTGACCCTCACCGGGGAGCTGTTTTTT.

The chain uses TRBV7-3 and TRBJ1-2; no clear D. CDR3 size: 13 residues. Per the germline V gene, CDR1 is SGHTA and CDR2 is FQGTGA. V lost 1 base to trimming and J lost 8 bases, with 11 bases between them. CDR3 loop: CASSLMDSVGYTF. For the CDR3, the DNA is TGTGCCAGCAGCTTAATGGACTCCGTAGGCTACACCTTC.

The chain recombines TRBV5-1 with TRBJ1-4; no clear D gene. This CDR3 has 14 residues. Germline V CDR1 and CDR2: SGHRS, YFSETQ. V lost 2 bases to trimming and J lost 7 bases, with 12 bases between them. The CDR3 here is CASSFELGGEKLFF. Here the CDR3 DNA reads TGCGCCAGCAGCTTCGAACTAGGCGGTGAAAAACTGTTTTTT.

This clonotype was picked up many times. The chain is built from TRBV5-1 and TRBJ2-2; 10 nucleotides align to TRBD1. Trimming removed 3 bases from V and 4 bases from J; junction bases left unmatched: 6. The CDR3 runs to 16 residues. Germline CDR1 reads SGHRS; CDR2 reads YFSETQ. The CDR3 sequence is CASSSPGTGVTGELFF. The CDR3 DNA follows: TGCGCCAGCAGCTCCCCCGGGACAGGGGTCACCGGGGAGCTGTTTTTT.

This clonotype was observed many times. V usage is TRBV9 and J usage is TRBJ1-1; D not resolved. The germline V and J ends were trimmed by 4 bases and 7 bases, with 11 bases remaining between them. The CDR3 totals 12 residues. Germline V gene sequence: CDR1 SGDLS, CDR2 YYNGEE. CDR3 loop: CASSQAEGEAFF. CDR3 DNA: TGTGCCAGCAGCCAAGCCGAAGGTGAAGCTTTCTTT.

This clonotype was observed at least ten times. The chain's CDR3 is CSVEVVGTDTQYF. For the CDR3, the DNA is TGCAGCGTTGAAGTGGTCGGCACAGATACGCAGTATTTT. The chain links TRBV29-1 to TRBJ2-3; the D is unclear. The CDR3 loop spans 13 amino acids. The ends were cut back, 1 base at V and 1 base at J, with 6 bases in the middle. Germline V CDR1 and CDR2: SQVTM, ANQGSEA.

This clonotype was seen ten or more times. The chain couples TRBV12-3 or TRBV12-4 to TRBJ2-7, with D possibly TRBD1 on 6 matching bases. This CDR3 has 14 amino acids. Trimming took off 2 bases at V and 6 bases at J, with 14 bases between the two ends. CDR3 residues: CASSLYRESSEQYF. The CDR3 DNA reads as TGTGCCAGCAGTTTATACAGGGAAAGCTCCGAGCAGTACTTC.

This clonotype was counted ten times or more. This chain links TRBV28 with TRBJ2-7; 10 nucleotides match TRBD2. The V gene's germline CDR1 is MDHEN and CDR2 SYDVKM. The V segment lost 4 bases and the J segment 4 bases; nucleotides outside the gene matches: 10. The length of the CDR3 is 16 residues. The CDR3 bases are TGTGCCAGCAGTTCTCCTAGCGGGGGTCAGTGGTACGAGCAGTACTTC. Encoded protein: CASSSPSGGQWYEQYF.

The rearrangement links TRBV27 to TRBJ2-7; D is ambiguous. V dropped 1 base and J dropped 7 bases, with 11 bases sitting between them. This CDR3 contains 13 residues. In germline, CDR1 is MNHEY, CDR2 SMNVEV (reference sequence). The CDR3 DNA sequence: TGTGCCAGCAGTTTATATCAGCAGGCTGAGCAGTACTTC. Protein sequence: CASSLYQQAEQYF.

This clonotype was observed a single time. Relative to the germline gene, one junction end is altered; a read error may explain this. The genes are TRBV5-1 and TRBJ1-2; D may be TRBD1 (6 bases). Germline CDR1 is SGHRS and CDR2 is YFSETQ. The length of the CDR3 is 15 residues. The chain's CDR3 is CASSSSGTLSYGDTF. In nucleotides, the CDR3 is TGCGCCAGCAGCTCTTCCGGGACACTGTCCTATGGCGACACCTTC.

Comment on this clonotype: A much larger clonotype is one base distant, so this may be a read error. The chain carries TRBV7-2 and TRBJ2-5; the D gene is possibly TRBD1 (7 bases). From germline, CDR1 is SGHTA and CDR2 FQGNSA. The CDR3 sequence is 14 residues long. CDR3 in DNA: TGTGCCAGCAGCCCCAGGGGGGTCCAAGACACCCAGTACTTC. Translating it yields CASSPRGVQDTQYF.

This clonotype is a singleton in its sample. This chain joins TRBV14 and TRBJ1-4, with 7 bases lining up with TRBD1. V was pared by 4 bases and J by 8 bases, with 4 bases of the junction left unmatched. Germline CDR1 SGHDN, CDR2 FVKESK. The CDR3 extends over 13 amino acids. CDR3 amino acids: CASSPDRNEKLFF. For the CDR3, the DNA is TGTGCCAGCAGCCCGGACAGGAACGAAAAACTGTTTTTT.

This rearrangement joins TRBV12-3 or TRBV12-4 to TRBJ1-3, with D maybe TRBD1 (5 bases). The CDR3 contains 16 residues. Trimming shortened V by 6 bases and J by 0 bases, and 15 bases separated the two germline ends. CDR3 in DNA: TGTGCCAGCAGCTTCCCCGACAGCCACTCTGGAAACACCATATATTTT. It codes for CASSFPDSHSGNTIYF.